This is a list of T cell receptor beta chains from one sample in a study of T-cell memory formation after mild COVID-19. TCRdb re-analysed the 5' RACE reads in MiXCR, keeping a single row per CDR3 protein. The sample comprises approximately 440,000 distinct CDR3 sequences, about 19% of which are singletons, and approximately 8.4% rests with the top ten. Sequences were obtained from PBMCs or a T cell subset sorted from them (not recorded which). These receptors originate from an adult woman who had mild COVID-19 (a few samples of this study predate the infection). Cell type and time point are not known. Each CDR3 is given with its conserved first and last residue. D genes are given only for firm matches. Rows give clone size only sometimes, using once, few, many, or a class for an expanded clone.

d_call: NA; cdr3_length: 13; clone_size: few; j_call: TRBJ1-5; v_call: TRBV20-1; cdr3_aa: CSAVTRYNQPQHF; cdr3_nt: TGCAGTGCTGTCACACGTTACAATCAGCCCCAGCATTTT
d_call: NA; cdr3_length: 13; clone_size: few; j_call: TRBJ1-2; v_call: TRBV15; cdr3_aa: CATSLSTGYGYTF; cdr3_nt: TGTGCCACCAGCCTTTCGACCGGCTATGGCTACACCTTC
d_call: NA; cdr3_length: 16; clone_size: many; j_call: TRBJ1-2; v_call: TRBV4-2; cdr3_aa: CASSSEQQATLYGYTF; cdr3_nt: TGTGCCAGCAGCTCGGAACAACAGGCGACCTTATATGGCTACACCTTC
d_call: NA; cdr3_length: 14; clone_size: NA; j_call: TRBJ1-4; v_call: TRBV12-3/TRBV12-4; cdr3_aa: CASSLLGGGEKLFF; cdr3_nt: TGTGCCAGCAGCCTCCTCGGTGGTGGGGAAAAACTGTTTTTT
d_call: TRBD2; cdr3_length: 15; clone_size: many; j_call: TRBJ2-3; v_call: TRBV7-9; cdr3_aa: CASSSPGRGTDTQYF; cdr3_nt: TGTGCCAGCAGTTCCCCAGGGAGGGGCACAGATACGCAGTATTTT
d_call: TRBD1; cdr3_length: 19; clone_size: NA; j_call: TRBJ2-2; v_call: TRBV7-9; cdr3_aa: CASSPQPGQGLRTFGELFF; cdr3_nt: TGTGCCAGCAGCCCTCAACCGGGACAGGGATTGAGGACTTTCGGGGAGCTGTTTTTT
d_call: TRBD2; cdr3_length: 15; clone_size: few; j_call: TRBJ2-5; v_call: TRBV24-1; cdr3_aa: CATSDGGLAGETQYF; cdr3_nt: TGTGCCACCAGTGACGGCGGACTAGCGGGAGAGACCCAGTACTTC
d_call: NA; cdr3_length: 16; clone_size: NA; j_call: TRBJ2-6; v_call: TRBV6-5; cdr3_aa: CASSYSLSSGANVLTF; cdr3_nt: TGTGCCAGCAGTTACTCGCTGAGCTCTGGGGCCAACGTCCTGACTTTC
d_call: NA; cdr3_length: 16; clone_size: NA; j_call: TRBJ1-4; v_call: TRBV25-1; cdr3_aa: CASSEYPATTNEKLFF; cdr3_nt: TGTGCCAGCAGTGAATACCCGGCCACAACTAATGAAAAACTGTTTTTT
d_call: TRBD2; cdr3_length: 15; clone_size: few; j_call: TRBJ2-1; v_call: TRBV3-1; cdr3_aa: CASSQVAGGWNEQFF; cdr3_nt: TGTGCCAGCAGCCAAGTAGCGGGAGGGTGGAATGAGCAGTTCTTC
d_call: TRBD2; cdr3_length: 19; clone_size: few; j_call: TRBJ2-7; v_call: TRBV9; cdr3_aa: CASSASGSRWTSGIAEQYF; cdr3_nt: TGTGCCAGCAGCGCCTCCGGGTCCCGTTGGACTAGCGGGATCGCCGAGCAGTACTTC
d_call: NA; cdr3_length: 14; clone_size: NA; j_call: TRBJ1-4; v_call: TRBV30; cdr3_aa: CAWSVGHPGEKLFF; cdr3_nt: TGTGCCTGGAGTGTCGGACACCCGGGGGAAAAACTGTTTTTT
d_call: TRBD2; cdr3_length: 15; clone_size: NA; j_call: TRBJ2-5; v_call: TRBV11-2; cdr3_aa: CASSLGPGGQETQYF; cdr3_nt: TGTGCCAGCAGCTTAGGGCCCGGGGGGCAAGAGACCCAGTACTTC
d_call: NA; cdr3_length: 10; clone_size: NA; j_call: TRBJ2-7; v_call: TRBV21-1; cdr3_aa: CASLPGEQYF; cdr3_nt: TGTGCCAGCCTACCGGGGGAGCAGTACTTC